The next 16 T cell receptor beta chains were all read from a single sample in a study of blood T cell repertoires in COVID-19. This table comes from immunoSEQ multiplex PCR, and its TCRdb copy is limited to in-frame clones, with some not included. In the table there are more than 200,000 clones, about 88% of which are singletons. The sequencing sample was made of peripheral blood. These receptors originate from a man aged 25-45 years with active or convalescent COVID-19.

This sequence joins TRBV5-4 and TRBJ1-5, with D perhaps TRBD1 (5 bases). The CDR3 is 16 residues long. CDR1 and CDR2 from the germline V gene are SGHNT and YYREEE (reference sequence). Trimming pared 2 bases from V and 5 bases from J, leaving 17 bases between. CDR3 bases: TGTGCCAGCAGCTTTGGCGGGAGGGGCGGTGATCAGCCCCAGCATTTT. It encodes CASSFGGRGGDQPQHF.

The gene calls are TRBV9 and TRBJ2-3; 12 nucleotides agree with TRBD2. J gave up 3 bases and V 1 base, and 0 bases lay outside the gene matches. The CDR3 loop spans 15 amino acids. Germline CDR1 and CDR2: SGDLS and YYNGEE. The CDR3 nucleotides are TGTGCCAGCAGCGTACTAGCGGGGGGGACAGATACGCAGTATTTT. The encoded protein is CASSVLAGGTDTQYF.

The chain couples TRBV5-1 to TRBJ2-7; 9 positions agree with TRBD1. Trimming cost V 4 bases and J 4 bases; bases outside gene matches: 3. This CDR3 is 13 amino acids long. Germline CDR1 reads SGHRS; CDR2 reads YFSETQ. The CDR3 nucleotides are TGCGCCAGCAGCCAGACAGGGGGATACGAGCAGTACTTC. It yields the protein CASSQTGGYEQYF.

The chain employs TRBV5-1 and TRBJ2-3, with D unresolved. Germline V gives CDR1 SGHRS, CDR2 YFSETQ. The germline V and J ends were trimmed by 6 bases and 6 bases, with 14 bases remaining between them. This CDR3 contains 13 residues. CDR3 nucleotides: TGCGCCAGCATCAACGAAAATAGCGATACGCAGTATTTT. It encodes CASINENSDTQYF.

The rearrangement uses TRBV6-5 and TRBJ1-1; D is ambiguous. The germline CDR1 and CDR2 sequences are MNHEY and SVGAGI. V was cut by 7 bases and J by 3 bases, with 9 bases left in between. The CDR3 is made up of 12 amino acids. The CDR3 is CASTGRYTEAFF. Here the CDR3 DNA reads TGTGCCAGCACTGGGAGGTACACTGAAGCTTTCTTT.

The sample holds a few counts of this clone. The chain has TRBV7-2 and TRBJ1-5; the match to TRBD1 covers 7 bases. The CDR3 covers 14 residues. The V gene end was trimmed by 2 bases and the J gene end by 5 bases; junction bases not matched to a gene: 3. The V gene's germline CDR1 is SGHTA and CDR2 FQGNSA. The CDR3: CASSLSGGHQPQHF. The CDR3 DNA sequence: TGTGCCAGCAGCTTATCAGGGGGGCATCAGCCCCAGCATTTT.

The chain links TRBV6-5 to TRBJ1-2; the match to TRBD1 covers 8 bases. The V gene's germline CDR1 is MNHEY and CDR2 SVGAGI. This CDR3 has 13 residues. The J segment lost 2 bases and the V segment lost 5 bases, leaving 1 base of the junction unmatched. CDR3 sequence: CASSRDRNYGYTF. The CDR3 DNA is TGTGCCAGCAGTCGGGACAGGAACTATGGCTACACCTTC.

This sequence joins TRBV20-1 and TRBJ1-3, with 9 bases fitting TRBD1. The germline CDR1 and CDR2 sequences are DFQATT and SNEGSKA (reference sequence). There are 14 residues in the CDR3. Trimming removed 3 bases from V and 6 bases from J; junction bases left unmatched: 6. CDR3 loop: CSASEDRGENTIYF. CDR3 coding DNA: TGCAGTGCTAGTGAGGACAGGGGCGAAAACACCATATATTTT.

This clone was recorded once. The chain is built from TRBV3-1 (or the pseudogene TRBV3-2) and TRBJ1-2, with D uncertain. The germline V gene has CDR1 LGHDT and CDR2 YNNKEL (reference sequence). Trimming left V 3 bases short and J 3 bases short, with 8 bases between. This CDR3 has 13 amino acids. CDR3 nucleotides: TGTGCCAGCAGCCATCACGGAGACTATGGCTACACCTTC. As protein: CASSHHGDYGYTF.

The V call is TRBV24-1, the J call TRBJ2-7; D is ambiguous. CDR1 is KGHDR and CDR2 is SFDVKD in the germline V gene. The CDR3 totals 13 residues. V lost 9 bases to trimming and J lost 2 bases, with 13 bases between them. The CDR3 here is CATLSTLTYEQYF. The DNA of the CDR3 is TGTGCCACCCTATCTACCCTTACCTACGAGCAGTACTTC.

The J gene is TRBJ2-1, the V gene TRBV4-3; 10 bases are a match to TRBD2. CDR3 length: 16 amino acids. Trimming removed 3 bases from V and 5 bases from J; junction bases left unmatched: 7. Germline values: CDR1 LGHNA, CDR2 YSLEER. The CDR3 sequence: CASSHFLAGVNNEQFF. The CDR3 DNA sequence: TGCGCCAGCAGCCATTTCCTAGCGGGGGTTAACAATGAGCAGTTCTTC.

This clone was seen more than once but under ten times. This rearrangement joins TRBV7-9 to TRBJ1-6; D uncertain. V lost 6 bases, J lost 0 bases, and 9 bases lay in between. This CDR3 comprises 15 residues. In germline, CDR1 is SEHNR, CDR2 FQNEAQ (reference sequence). CDR3 residues: CASRKEGSYNSPLHF. In DNA form, the CDR3 reads TGTGCCAGCAGAAAGGAGGGCTCCTATAATTCACCCCTCCACTTT.

This chain links TRBV4-3 with TRBJ1-2; D uncertain. The germline CDR1 and CDR2 sequences are LGHNA and YSLEER. V was trimmed by 4 bases and J by 4 bases, leaving 10 bases between them. The CDR3 contains 13 residues. This CDR3 is CASSRTAGYGYTF. DNA for the CDR3: TGCGCCAGCAGCCGGACGGCGGGCTATGGCTACACCTTC.

This chain links TRBV6-5 with TRBJ2-1; 8 nucleotides line up with TRBD2. This CDR3 contains 15 residues. V trimming: 6 bases; J trimming: 1 base; junction bases outside the gene matches: 5. The germline V gene encodes CDR1 MNHEY and CDR2 SVGAGI. The CDR3 region is CASRMRGESYNEQFF. The CDR3 coding sequence is TGTGCCAGCAGAATGCGGGGGGAGTCCTACAATGAGCAGTTCTTC.

This clone was detected once. The chain links TRBV6-5 to TRBJ2-1; 8 bases map to TRBD2. The germline V gene has CDR1 MNHEY and CDR2 SVGAGI. The CDR3 is 16 residues long. V lost 0 bases, J lost 4 bases, and 5 bases stayed unmatched. CDR3 in amino acids: CASSYSTGGPYNEQFF. The CDR3, as DNA: TGTGCCAGCAGTTACTCCACGGGGGGGCCTTACAATGAGCAGTTCTTC.

This clone was seen repeatedly, ten times or more. The CDR3 DNA sequence: TGTGCCAGCAGAACCCCTAGGGAAGCTTTCTTT. Translation gives CASRTPREAFF. The chain has TRBV27 and TRBJ1-1; D ambiguous. Germline CDR1 reads MNHEY; CDR2 reads SMNVEV (reference sequence). The CDR3 contains 11 residues. Between the trimmed V and J ends, which lost 6 bases and 8 bases, there was a span of 10 bases.